The present TCR beta chain was sequenced within a study of persistence of HIV-infected CD4 T cells. Overall study results and limits: Antigen-responding cells were enriched for degenerate expanded CDR3beta sequences.

The CDR3 is made up of 15 amino acids. Per the germline V gene, CDR1 is LGHNA and CDR2 is YNFKEQ. Trimming took off 0 bases at V and 3 bases at J, with 12 bases between the two ends. As regards this clone: Antigen specificity is unknown.

Sequencing used immunoSEQ version 4 in survey mode. Each sample used up to 1 ug genomic DNA diluted to around 10 ng/uL. TCRdb's copy holds only in-frame clones and misses some; the assay was immunoSEQ multiplex PCR. The data show around 26,000 clones, about 74% seen once. The stimulus was an HIV-1 Gag 15-mer peptide pool, about 1 ug/peptide/mL. Sorting of responding CD4+ T cells relied on upregulated CD40 ligand together with CD69. The V and J genes are TRBV4-2 and TRBJ2-7; no clear D. The sequencing used CD4+ T cells sorted from PBMCs after roughly 18-hour stimulation, collected from a patient who received antiretroviral therapy. The sequence was collected from an adult man with HIV who was CMV-seropositive. CDR3 region: CASSQEVASYYEQYF. The DNA of the CDR3 is TGTGCCAGCAGCCAAGAGGTCGCTAGTTACTACGAGCAGTACTTC.